The 28 T cell receptor beta chains listed next were all sequenced from one sample in a study of T cell clonotyping in hematopoietic cell transplantation. Clones were sequenced by immunoSEQ multiplex PCR, and TCRdb holds only the in-frame ones, with some missing. The data show 12,000 or so clones, roughly 87% seen once. The sample was peripheral blood mononuclear cells. The receptors shown here come from a human donor who either received an allogeneic hematopoietic cell transplant for a myeloid malignancy or was a related donor (not recorded which). Some clones in this sample may be carry-over from other donors' samples.

The chain couples TRBV7-9 to TRBJ2-5; 7 nucleotides match TRBD1. From germline, CDR1 is SEHNR and CDR2 FQNEAQ (reference sequence). V lost 5 bases to trimming and J lost 7 bases; unmatched junction nucleotides: 13. CDR3 length: 15 amino acids. The CDR3 DNA is TGTGCCAGCAGCGCAACAGGGGCCGGTCGGTTGACCCAGTACTTC. Its protein is CASSATGAGRLTQYF.

About this clone: At one boundary the junction diverges from the germline segment, which might be a read error. This chain joins TRBV6-5 and TRBJ2-1, with D unclear. CDR1 is MNHEY and CDR2 is SVGAGI in the germline V gene. The CDR3 loop spans 13 amino acids. The chain's CDR3 is CASRPPGYPLALF. As DNA, the CDR3 is TGTGCCAGCAGACCACCGGGCTACCCACTGGCCCTCTTC.

The chain uses TRBV30 and TRBJ1-1; the D gene is possibly TRBD1 (5 bases). V dropped 4 bases and J dropped 5 bases, with 17 bases sitting between them. This CDR3 has 14 amino acids. The germline V gene encodes CDR1 GTSNPN and CDR2 SVGIG (reference sequence). CDR3 protein: CAWTKAGIWTEAFF. The CDR3 DNA follows: TGTGCCTGGACCAAAGCAGGGATATGGACTGAAGCTTTCTTT.

The chain combines TRBV4-2 with TRBJ1-2, with TRBD1 matching 10 bases. The V and J ends lost 0 bases and 4 bases, in that order; junction bases with no gene match: 5. Germline V gene sequence: CDR1 LGHNA, CDR2 YNFKEQ. The CDR3 is 16 amino acids. The CDR3 protein is CASSQEGQGDGYGYTF. The CDR3 bases are TGTGCCAGCAGCCAAGAAGGACAGGGGGATGGCTATGGCTACACCTTC.

The chain joins TRBV5-1 to TRBJ2-7, with 10 bases aligning to TRBD1. Trimming cost V 3 bases and J 4 bases; bases outside gene matches: 7. CDR3 length: 15 amino acids. Germline-derived CDR1 and CDR2 are SGHRS and YFSETQ. CDR3 DNA: TGCGCCAGCAGCTGGAACCAGGACAGGGGGTACGAGCAGTACTTC. Protein product: CASSWNQDRGYEQYF.

This clone was detected only once. The V and J genes are TRBV7-2 and TRBJ2-1; TRBD2 might be the D (5 bases). V dropped 5 bases and J dropped 10 bases, with 15 bases sitting between them. The CDR3 has 13 residues. Germline V lookup: CDR1 SGHTA, CDR2 FQGNSA. The CDR3 is CASSQGPAGEQFF. The CDR3, as DNA: TGTGCCAGCAGCCAAGGACCTGCGGGCGAGCAGTTCTTC. Using reference TRBV7-2 and TRBJ2-1 for the parts outside the CDR3, the full variable domain is GAGVSQSPSNKVTEKGKDVELRCDPISGHTALYWYRQSLGQGLEFLIYFQGNSAPDKSGLPSDRFSAERTGGSVSTLTIQRTQQEDSAVYLCASSQGPAGEQFFGPGTRLTVL.

The chain combines TRBV19 with TRBJ2-7; TRBD1 matches 9 bases. This CDR3 region has 15 residues. V was pared by 0 bases and J by 3 bases, with 3 bases of the junction left unmatched. Germline V CDR1 and CDR2: LNHDA, SQIVND (reference sequence). Here the CDR3 DNA reads TGTGCCAGTAGTATAGACGGGACAGGGCGCTACGAGCAGTACTTC. Translated, it gives CASSIDGTGRYEQYF.

In its sample, this clone was seen a few times. The CDR3 is CATYRSLGYEQYF. As DNA, the CDR3 is TGCGCCACCTACAGGTCTCTGGGGTACGAGCAGTACTTC. This chain links TRBV10-1 with TRBJ2-7; D possibly corresponds to TRBD1 (5 bases). From germline, CDR1 is WNHNN and CDR2 SYGVQD (reference sequence). The CDR3 length is 13 residues. V was trimmed by 10 bases and J by 4 bases, leaving 17 bases between them.

The V gene is TRBV28, the J gene TRBJ1-2; D remains unclear. Germline CDR1 is MDHEN and CDR2 is SYDVKM. This CDR3 region has 11 residues. Trimming pared 6 bases from V and 4 bases from J, leaving 6 bases between. The CDR3 is CASSPIYGYTF. CDR3 DNA: TGTGCCAGCAGCCCCATCTATGGCTACACCTTC.

The V gene is TRBV5-6, the J gene TRBJ1-3; unclear D gene. The CDR3 covers 14 residues. The V gene lost 5 bases and the J gene lost 0 bases, with 9 bases spanning the gap. CDR1 and CDR2 from the germline V gene are SGHDT and YYEEEE. CDR3 loop: CASSYANSGNTIYF. The CDR3 DNA sequence: TGTGCCAGCAGTTATGCTAACTCTGGAAACACCATATATTTT.

The chain recombines TRBV5-6 with TRBJ1-4, with D hard to call. From germline, CDR1 is SGHDT and CDR2 YYEEEE. V was shortened by 3 bases and J by 3 bases, with 21 bases between the two germline ends. This CDR3 has 18 residues. CDR3 in amino acids: CASSSASYGPPANEKLFF. For the CDR3, the DNA is TGTGCCAGCAGCTCTGCTTCGTATGGGCCCCCAGCTAATGAAAAACTGTTTTTT.

CDR3 nucleotides: TGCAGCGTTGCGGGACAGGGAAGCTACAATGAGCAGTTCTTC. It specifies CSVAGQGSYNEQFF. This chain uses TRBV29-1 with TRBJ2-1; TRBD1 agrees at 9 bases. This CDR3 region has 14 residues. V was pared by 4 bases and J by 3 bases, with 4 bases of the junction left unmatched. Germline V gene lookup returns CDR1 SQVTM and CDR2 ANQGSEA.

This chain connects TRBV7-6 to TRBJ1-5; tentative D call: TRBD1 (5 bases). The germline V gene has CDR1 SGHVS and CDR2 FNYEAQ. Trimming cost V 0 bases and J 0 bases, with 15 bases left between them. The CDR3 contains 18 residues. CDR3 in DNA: TGTGCCAGCAGCTTAGCGCCCCGCGGGGGGGGTAGCAATCAGCCCCAGCATTTT. This gives the protein CASSLAPRGGGSNQPQHF.

The rearrangement uses TRBV7-9 and TRBJ1-1; perhaps TRBD1 as D (6 bases). Trimming took 1 base from V and 3 from J, leaving 12 bases between them. CDR1 and CDR2 from the germline V gene are SEHNR and FQNEAQ (reference sequence). The CDR3 runs to 15 residues. DNA for the CDR3: TGTGCCAGCAGCTTAGTCCGGGGGCATGACACTGAAGCTTTCTTT. This codes for CASSLVRGHDTEAFF.

The chain joins TRBV29-1 to TRBJ1-2; maybe TRBD1 (6 bases). The CDR3 is 13 residues long. Deletions cut 4 bases from V and 8 bases from J, with 17 bases between. Germline-derived CDR1 and CDR2 are SQVTM and ANQGSEA. For the CDR3, the DNA is TGCAGCGTTGGTGAAGGGGGGGCAGGAGGCTACACCTTC. Translated: CSVGEGGAGGYTF.

V is TRBV27 and J is TRBJ2-3; TRBD1 is a possible D gene (6 bases). Germline V gives CDR1 MNHEY, CDR2 SMNVEV (reference sequence). The germline V and J ends were trimmed by 6 bases and 3 bases, with 19 bases remaining between them. The CDR3 totals 16 residues. The CDR3: CASRSPSGVGTDTQYF. As DNA, the CDR3 is TGTGCCAGCAGGAGCCCCTCAGGGGTTGGTACAGATACGCAGTATTTT.

This chain links TRBV18 with TRBJ2-6; maybe TRBD1 (5 bases). From germline, CDR1 is KGHSH and CDR2 LQKENI. With 5 bases removed from V and 4 bases from J, the gap between germline ends came to 21 bases. The CDR3 sequence is 18 residues long. CDR3 sequence reads: CASSDTVDIYKGANVLTF. The CDR3 region has the DNA TGTGCCAGCTCAGACACGGTGGACATTTACAAAGGGGCCAACGTCCTGACTTTC.

The V gene is TRBV11-2, the J gene TRBJ2-7; 7 bases map to TRBD1. Germline V gene sequence: CDR1 SGHAT, CDR2 FQNNGV. The CDR3 consists of 14 residues. Trimming removed 2 bases from V and 0 bases from J; junction bases left unmatched: 1. CDR3 coding DNA: TGTGCCAGCAGCTTAAGACAGGGCTCCTACGAGCAGTACTTC. Protein sequence: CASSLRQGSYEQYF. The whole variable domain, filled in from reference TRBV11-2 and TRBJ2-7, reads EAGVAQSPRYKIIEKRQSVAFWCNPISGHATLYWYQQILGQGPKLLIQFQNNGVVDDSQLPKDRFSAERLKGVDSTLKIQPAKLEDSAVYLCASSLRQGSYEQYFGPGTRLTVT.

V gene TRBV2 combines with J gene TRBJ2-7, with D unclear. V lost 11 bases and J 2 bases, leaving 13 bases between the germline ends. Per germline, CDR1 SNHLY and CDR2 FYNNEI. The CDR3 is made up of 12 amino acids. DNA of the CDR3: TGTGCCTCTCCATCGCCCACCTACGAGCAGTACTTC. It encodes CASPSPTYEQYF.

The rearrangement links TRBV9 to TRBJ2-5; TRBD2 matches at 11 bases. The CDR3 has 15 residues. The germline V gene has CDR1 SGDLS and CDR2 YYNGEE. V trimming: 4 bases; J trimming: 2 bases; junction bases outside the gene matches: 4. The CDR3 nucleotides are TGTGCCAGCAGCACCCGGACTAGCGGGCAAGAGACCCAGTACTTC. Translating it yields CASSTRTSGQETQYF.

In this sample, this clone turned up a few times. The chain couples TRBV9 to TRBJ2-5; D not resolved. The CDR3 totals 13 residues. Looked up from germline, CDR1 is SGDLS and CDR2 is YYNGEE. V dropped 0 bases and J dropped 0 bases, with 3 bases sitting between them. The CDR3 bases are TGTGCCAGCAGCGTAGTTCACCAAGAGACCCAGTACTTC. The encoded protein is CASSVVHQETQYF.

This sequence joins TRBV27 and TRBJ2-5; D gene uncertain. Trimming took off 3 bases at V and 0 bases at J, with 5 bases between the two ends. CDR1 is MNHEY and CDR2 is SMNVEV in the germline V gene (reference sequence). The CDR3 covers 13 residues. The CDR3 loop reads CASSFAYQETQYF. CDR3 coding DNA: TGTGCCAGCAGTTTCGCGTACCAAGAGACCCAGTACTTC.

The rearrangement links TRBV9 to TRBJ2-3; 9 bases are shared with TRBD2. The ends lost 3 bases at V and 6 bases at J; junction bases unmatched: 14. The CDR3 covers 17 residues. Germline lookup yields CDR1 SGDLS and CDR2 YYNGEE. The CDR3: CASSGRTSAGRSDTQYF. CDR3 coding DNA: TGTGCCAGCAGCGGAAGGACTAGCGCTGGGAGATCCGATACGCAGTATTTT.

The chain carries TRBV7-9 and TRBJ2-7; D may be TRBD1 (5 bases). The germline V gene has CDR1 SEHNR and CDR2 FQNEAQ (reference sequence). V lost 5 bases to trimming and J lost 2 bases, with 16 bases between them. This CDR3 is built from 15 residues. CDR3 amino acids: CASSPPETDAYEQYF. As DNA, the CDR3 is TGTGCCAGCAGCCCCCCTGAGACAGACGCCTACGAGCAGTACTTC.

The CDR3, as DNA: TGTGCCAGCAGCTCAACTAGCGGGGGGTTGGAGACCCAGTACTTC. Residues: CASSSTSGGLETQYF. The chain carries TRBV7-9 and TRBJ2-5; TRBD2 matches 12 bases. CDR3 length: 15 residues. CDR1 SEHNR and CDR2 FQNEAQ come from the germline V gene (reference sequence). V shed 4 bases, J shed 5 bases, and the junction held 5 bases outside the gene matches. Full variable domain (remainder filled in from reference TRBV7-9 and TRBJ2-5): DTGVSQNPRHKITKRGQNVTFRCDPISEHNRLYWYRQTLGQGPEFLTYFQNEAQLEKSRLLSDRFSAERPKGSFSTLEIQRTEQGDSAMYLCASSSTSGGLETQYFGPGTRLLVL.

This chain connects TRBV7-2 to TRBJ1-4; tentative D call: TRBD1 (5 bases). Trimming took 2 bases from V and 1 from J, leaving 11 bases between them. The germline gives CDR1 SGHTA, CDR2 FQGNSA. CDR3 length: 16 amino acids. CDR3 sequence (DNA): TGTGCCAGCAGCTTATCGGGGGGGGGAACTAATGAAAAACTGTTTTTT. Translation gives CASSLSGGGTNEKLFF.

V is TRBV6-5 and J is TRBJ2-3; D unresolved. This CDR3 region has 13 residues. V gave up 6 bases and J gave up 2 bases, with 9 bases separating them. The germline CDR1 and CDR2 sequences are MNHEY and SVGAGI. In nucleotides, the CDR3 is TGTGCCAGCAGAAGACCGATCACAGATACGCAGTATTTT. Residues: CASRRPITDTQYF.

The rearrangement uses TRBV9 and TRBJ1-1; D not resolved. CDR1 SGDLS and CDR2 YYNGEE come from the germline V gene. The CDR3 consists of 16 residues. Trimming took 3 bases from V and 1 from J, leaving 16 bases between them. CDR3: CASSGLNWATNTEAFF. The CDR3, as DNA: TGTGCCAGCAGCGGACTTAATTGGGCGACGAACACTGAAGCTTTCTTT.